The rows below give T cell receptor beta chains drawn from one sample of a study of post-analysis software for immune sequencing data. TCRdb redid the calling of the PCR reads with MiXCR, one entry per CDR3 protein. The table lists 450,000 to 650,000 distinct CDR3 sequences, roughly two fifths of them singletons. The sample comprised blood. These receptors all come from a girl aged 10-17 years with multiple sclerosis. Both conserved end residues are part of each CDR3. Each record gives: D gene, clone size, V gene, J gene, CDR3 DNA, CDR3 protein. D genes are given only for firm matches. Only some rows state a clone size, as once, few, many or a class for expanded clones.

NA	few	TRBV4-1	TRBJ2-5	TGCGCCAGCAGCCAAGAGGGCATCTTAAAAGAGACCCAGTACTTC	CASSQEGILKETQYF
NA	few	TRBV5-1	TRBJ1-2	TGCGCCAGCAGCTCCGGGCCCTCCGGGTTCGGCTACACCTTC	CASSSGPSGFGYTF
TRBD2	NA	TRBV27	TRBJ2-7	TGTGCCAGCAGTTTCGGACTAGCGGGACCCGAGCAGTACTTC	CASSFGLAGPEQYF
TRBD1	NA	TRBV10-3	TRBJ2-4	TGTGCCATCAGTGAGACCGGGACAGTCTACGAGCGGTACTTC	CAISETGTVYERYF
NA	once	TRBV7-9	TRBJ1-1	TGTGCCAGCAGTAGAAACCGCCCGGCTGAAGCTTTCTTT	CASSRNRPAEAFF
NA	once	TRBV10-3	TRBJ1-2	TGTGCCATCAGGGACAGATCATCATATGGCTACACCTTC	CAIRDRSSYGYTF
TRBD2	NA	TRBV10-3	TRBJ2-2	TGTGCCATCAGAAAGGGAGGGACCGGGGAGCTGTTTTTT	CAIRKGGTGELFF
NA	NA	TRBV4-1	TRBJ2-5	TGCGCCAGCAGCCAAACCTTTCAGTTTCAAGAGACCCAGTACTTC	CASSQTFQFQETQYF
TRBD1	NA	TRBV4-2	TRBJ2-1	TGTGCCAGCAGCCAAGATACCCTCAAGACAGGGGTGAATGAGCAGTTCTTC	CASSQDTLKTGVNEQFF
NA	NA	TRBV6-2/TRBV6-3	TRBJ2-7	TGTGCCAGCAATCGTTTTCGCCTAACCTACGAGCAGTACTTC	CASNRFRLTYEQYF
NA	once	TRBV20-1	TRBJ1-1	TGCAGTGCTAGGGGGGAGGGGGTCCGAACTGAAGCTTTCTTT	CSARGEGVRTEAFF
TRBD2	NA	TRBV12-3/TRBV12-4	TRBJ2-4	TGTGCCAGCAATCCACGGGGGGATAGGGGAGAGCAGTACTTC	CASNPRGDRGEQYF
NA	NA	TRBV6-1	TRBJ1-5	TGTGCCAGCAGTGGACATGACAATCAGCCCCAGCATTTT	CASSGHDNQPQHF
NA	NA	TRBV6-5	TRBJ1-1	TGTGCCAGCAGCCAAGGGGGGGAAGCTTTCTTT	CASSQGGEAFF
TRBD1	few	TRBV6-1	TRBJ1-2	TGTGCCAGCAGTGAGGGACAGCGCTATGGCTACACCTTC	CASSEGQRYGYTF
NA	NA	TRBV25-1	TRBJ2-3	TGTGCCAGCAGTGAGGGGGGAGCGCGGGAAGATACGCAGTATTTT	CASSEGGAREDTQYF
TRBD1	NA	TRBV29-1	TRBJ1-2	TGCAGCGTTGACCCGCGGGGGACAGTGTCTACTGGCTACACCTTC	CSVDPRGTVSTGYTF
TRBD2	NA	TRBV12-3/TRBV12-4	TRBJ2-5	TGTGCCAGCACCACCCGGGAGGGGGGGACCCAGTACTTC	CASTTREGGTQYF
NA	NA	TRBV12-3/TRBV12-4	TRBJ1-2	TGTGCCAGCAGTCCAATCGACCGCCGGGGCTACACCTTC	CASSPIDRRGYTF
NA	many	TRBV5-1	TRBJ2-7	TGTGCCAGCAGTTTGGGCAGCTCCTACGAGCAGTACTTC	CASSLGSSYEQYF
NA	few	TRBV4-1	TRBJ1-1	TGCGCCAGCAGCCAAGATGGGGACGGCACTGAAGCTTTCTTT	CASSQDGDGTEAFF
NA	few	TRBV4-1	TRBJ2-5	TGCGCCAGCAGCCAAGACAGGGTTCTGGAGACCCAGTACTTC	CASSQDRVLETQYF
NA	few	TRBV6-5	TRBJ1-4	TGTGCCAGTAGTTTTGGGCTTAATGAAAAACTGTTTTTT	CASSFGLNEKLFF
TRBD1	few	TRBV4-1	TRBJ2-7	TGCGCCAGCAGCCAAGCGACAGGGTATCCCTACGAGCAGTACTTC	CASSQATGYPYEQYF
NA	few	TRBV7-2	TRBJ2-3	TGTGCCAGCAGGTCAAAATCTAGCACAGATACGCAGTATTTT	CASRSKSSTDTQYF
NA	few	TRBV9	TRBJ1-1	TGTGCCAGCAGCGAACGGGGCTATAAGGGCACTGAAGCTTTCTTT	CASSERGYKGTEAFF
NA	once	TRBV7-8	TRBJ2-1	TGTGCCAGCACACCACCTGCTGGGTGCAATGAGCAGTTCTTC	CASTPPAGCNEQFF
NA	few	TRBV12-3/TRBV12-4	TRBJ2-6	TGTGCCAGCAGTCTCCACACTGGGGCCAACGTCCTGACTTTC	CASSLHTGANVLTF
NA	NA	TRBV12-3/TRBV12-4	TRBJ2-7	TGTGCCAGCAGTTCGCAATCACCCCTCTACGAGCAGTACTTC	CASSSQSPLYEQYF
NA	few	TRBV20-1	TRBJ2-7	TGCAGTGCTAGTGGGCGGGACAGTTCCTACGAGCAGTACTTC	CSASGRDSSYEQYF